These T cell receptor beta chains were read from a single sample in a study of CD8+CD57+ T cells in acquired aplastic anemia. TCRdb itself ran the reads through MiXCR, one entry per CDR3 protein. The sample shows some 200,000 distinct CDR3 sequences, approximately 57% of them seen only once. Sequencing was performed on sorted CD4+, CD8+, or CD8+CD57+ T cells (not recorded which) from PBMCs. The receptors stem from a human donor in good health. The CDR3 runs from the conserved cysteine through the conserved F or W. D genes are given only for firm matches. Rows give clone size only sometimes, using once, few, many, or a class for an expanded clone.

J: TRBJ2-1
D: TRBD2
size: many
V: TRBV11-3
CDR3: CASSLDPASGNNEQFF
DNA: TGTGCCAGCAGCTTAGATCCGGCTAGCGGGAACAATGAGCAGTTCTTC

J: TRBJ2-7
D: NA
size: NA
V: TRBV20-1
CDR3: CSFRGGYEQYF
DNA: TGCAGCTTCAGGGGGGGATACGAGCAGTACTTC

J: TRBJ2-7
D: NA
size: many
V: TRBV6-2/TRBV6-3
CDR3: CASSYNGEGAPGEQYF
DNA: TGTGCCAGCAGTTACAATGGGGAAGGGGCGCCTGGTGAGCAGTACTTC

J: TRBJ2-7
D: TRBD1
size: NA
V: TRBV2
CDR3: CASRSTGTGTGDEQYF
DNA: TGTGCCAGCAGGTCCACCGGGACAGGGACAGGGGACGAGCAGTACTTC

J: TRBJ2-7
D: NA
size: many
V: TRBV11-2
CDR3: CASSEGLVRSEQYF
DNA: TGTGCCAGCAGCGAGGGACTGGTTAGGTCCGAGCAGTACTTC

J: TRBJ2-5
D: NA
size: NA
V: TRBV7-3
CDR3: CASSLMGGAGETQYF
DNA: TGTGCCAGCAGCTTAATGGGGGGCGCGGGGGAGACCCAGTACTTC

J: TRBJ1-1
D: NA
size: many
V: TRBV4-1
CDR3: CASSQAGANTEAFF
DNA: TGCGCCAGCAGCCAGGCGGGGGCTAACACTGAAGCTTTCTTT

J: TRBJ2-6
D: NA
size: NA
V: TRBV19
CDR3: CASSSSYSGANVLTF
DNA: TGTGCCAGTAGTAGTTCGTACTCTGGGGCCAACGTCCTGACTTTC

J: TRBJ2-7
D: NA
size: NA
V: TRBV2
CDR3: CASSAGEQYF
DNA: TGTGCCAGCAGTGCAGGCGAGCAGTACTTC

J: TRBJ2-5
D: TRBD1
size: NA
V: TRBV7-8
CDR3: CASSFGQGEVETQYF
DNA: TGTGCCAGCAGCTTTGGACAGGGGGAGGTTGAGACCCAGTACTTC

J: TRBJ1-2
D: NA
size: many
V: TRBV4-2
CDR3: CASSQGMVGYTF
DNA: TGTGCCAGCAGCCAGGGGATGGTAGGCTACACCTTC

J: TRBJ2-7
D: NA
size: many
V: TRBV9
CDR3: CASSVEIGYEQYF
DNA: TGTGCCAGCAGCGTAGAAATAGGCTACGAGCAGTACTTC

J: TRBJ2-7
D: TRBD2
size: many
V: TRBV2
CDR3: CASSETSGRGEQYF
DNA: TGTGCCAGCAGTGAAACTAGCGGGAGGGGTGAGCAGTACTTC

J: TRBJ1-6
D: NA
size: NA
V: TRBV7-3
CDR3: CASSLKLGGSPLHF
DNA: TGTGCCAGCAGCTTAAAGCTGGGTGGTTCACCCCTCCACTTT

J: TRBJ2-2
D: NA
size: NA
V: TRBV19
CDR3: CASSIQAVSTGELFF
DNA: TGTGCCAGTAGTATTCAGGCGGTTAGCACCGGGGAGCTGTTTTTT

J: TRBJ2-2
D: NA
size: many
V: TRBV24-1
CDR3: CATSAAGTNTGELFF
DNA: TGTGCCACCAGTGCGGCGGGGACGAACACCGGGGAGCTGTTTTTT

J: TRBJ2-3
D: TRBD2
size: NA
V: TRBV20-1
CDR3: CSARAGGDTQYF
DNA: TGCAGTGCTAGAGCGGGGGGGGATACGCAGTATTTT

J: TRBJ1-6
D: NA
size: NA
V: TRBV2
CDR3: CASIAGDSPLHF
DNA: TGTGCCAGCATTGCAGGAGACTCACCCCTCCACTTT

J: TRBJ2-7
D: NA
size: NA
V: TRBV7-2
CDR3: CASSLASSVYEQYF
DNA: TGTGCCAGCAGCTTAGCCTCTAGCGTTTACGAGCAGTACTTC

J: TRBJ1-3
D: NA
size: NA
V: TRBV7-2
CDR3: CASSRTAQGGGNTIYF
DNA: TGTGCCAGCAGCCGGACCGCACAGGGAGGTGGAAACACCATATATTTT

J: TRBJ1-1
D: NA
size: NA
V: TRBV4-1
CDR3: CASSKRAGRAFF
DNA: TGCGCCAGCAGCAAACGGGCAGGGAGGGCTTTCTTT

J: TRBJ1-2
D: NA
size: NA
V: TRBV15
CDR3: CATSRDRGAILNYGYTF
DNA: TGTGCCACCAGCAGAGATCGAGGAGCGATCCTTAACTATGGCTACACCTTC

J: TRBJ2-7
D: TRBD1
size: many
V: TRBV27
CDR3: CASGGQGASYEQYF
DNA: TGTGCCAGCGGGGGACAGGGGGCTTCCTACGAGCAGTACTTC

J: TRBJ1-4
D: NA
size: once
V: TRBV7-8
CDR3: CAGSPLGGVHEELFF
DNA: TGTGCCGGCAGCCCCTTAGGGGGAGTTCATGAAGAACTGTTTTTT

J: TRBJ2-7
D: TRBD1
size: NA
V: TRBV20-1
CDR3: CSAPGGGGQGIHEQYF
DNA: TGCAGTGCCCCTGGGGGGGGGGGACAGGGCATCCACGAGCAGTACTTC

J: TRBJ2-3
D: NA
size: NA
V: TRBV7-6
CDR3: CASSSEFRTDTQYF
DNA: TGTGCCAGCAGCTCGGAATTCCGAACAGATACGCAGTATTTT

J: TRBJ2-7
D: TRBD1
size: NA
V: TRBV25-1
CDR3: CASSGGTASYEQYF
DNA: TGTGCCAGCAGTGGGGGGACAGCCTCCTACGAGCAGTACTTC

J: TRBJ1-3
D: NA
size: many
V: TRBV7-9
CDR3: CASTWGGNTIYF
DNA: TGTGCCAGCACCTGGGGGGGAAACACCATATATTTT